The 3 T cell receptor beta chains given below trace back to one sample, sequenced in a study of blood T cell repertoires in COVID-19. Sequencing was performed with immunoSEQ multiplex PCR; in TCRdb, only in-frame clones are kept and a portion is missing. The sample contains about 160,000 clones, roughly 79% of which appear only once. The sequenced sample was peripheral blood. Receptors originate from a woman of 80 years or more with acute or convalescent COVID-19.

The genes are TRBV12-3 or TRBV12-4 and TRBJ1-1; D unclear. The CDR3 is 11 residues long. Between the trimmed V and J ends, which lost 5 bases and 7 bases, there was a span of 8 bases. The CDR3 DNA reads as TGTGCCAGCAGTCCGGGTTTTGAAGCTTTCTTT. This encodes CASSPGFEAFF.

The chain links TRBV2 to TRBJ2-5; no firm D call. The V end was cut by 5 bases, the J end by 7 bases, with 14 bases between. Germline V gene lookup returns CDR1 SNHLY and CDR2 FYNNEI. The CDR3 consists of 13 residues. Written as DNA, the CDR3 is TGTGCCAGCAGTCCGGTAACGGTTGGGACCCAGTACTTC. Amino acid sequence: CASSPVTVGTQYF.

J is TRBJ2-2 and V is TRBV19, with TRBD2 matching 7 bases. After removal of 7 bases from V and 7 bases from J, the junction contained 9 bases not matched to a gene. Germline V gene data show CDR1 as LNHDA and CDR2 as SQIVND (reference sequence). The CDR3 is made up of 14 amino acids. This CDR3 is CASTRGGLYGELFF. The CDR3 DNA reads TGTGCCAGTACCCGGGGAGGGTTGTACGGGGAGCTGTTTTTT.